The 30 T cell receptor beta chains presented below share a single source sample, sequenced in a study of T-cell reconstitution after alpha-beta-depleted transplantation in children. It was with unique molecular identifiers that the TCRbeta library was prepared. Using its own MiXCR run on the PCR reads, TCRdb lists one record per CDR3 protein. The repertoire holds roughly 120,000 distinct CDR3 sequences, with more than 20% as singletons. The material sequenced was PBMCs, mostly from graft donor cells, taken 180 days after TCRalphabeta/CD19-depleted stem cell transplant. These receptors were obtained from a male patient aged 2-15 years who had a stem cell transplant for chronic granulomatous disease, so the T cells may come from the graft donor.

This clonotype has a count of ten or more. The chain uses TRBV3-1 and TRBJ1-1; D call uncertain. This CDR3 region has 14 residues. V lost 1 base and J 1 base, leaving 7 bases between the germline ends. Germline V lookup: CDR1 LGHDT, CDR2 YNNKEL (reference sequence). The CDR3 DNA reads TGTGCCAGCAGCCAAGTCGCAGGGAACACTGAAGCTTTCTTT. Translation gives CASSQVAGNTEAFF.

This clonotype was seen a few times. V gene TRBV12-3 or TRBV12-4 combines with J gene TRBJ1-4; 10 nucleotides align to TRBD1. This CDR3 has 15 amino acids. V trimming: 9 bases; J trimming: 8 bases; junction bases outside the gene matches: 12. The CDR3 region is CASRNHGTGDEKLFF. In nucleotides, the CDR3 is TGTGCCAGTCGGAACCACGGGACAGGGGACGAAAAACTGTTTTTT.

This clonotype has a count of ten or more. The J gene is TRBJ2-7, the V gene TRBV9; TRBD1 aligns across 9 bases. The germline V gene has CDR1 SGDLS and CDR2 YYNGEE. The CDR3 sequence is 14 residues long. Germline trimming cut 3 bases from V and 3 bases from J; bases unmatched to any gene: 4. CDR3 DNA sequence: TGTGCCAGCAGCGCCGGGACAGGGAACTACGAGCAGTACTTC. Protein product: CASSAGTGNYEQYF.

The chain is built from TRBV28 and TRBJ2-7, with 8 positions matching TRBD1. V shed 7 bases, J shed 4 bases, and the junction held 27 bases outside the gene matches. The CDR3 runs 20 residues. Germline CDR1 is MDHEN and CDR2 is SYDVKM. CDR3 protein: CASTMGGVWDRIPREYEQYF. DNA of the CDR3: TGTGCCAGCACCATGGGGGGTGTTTGGGACAGGATACCTAGGGAGTACGAGCAGTACTTC.

The sample holds many counts of this clonotype. This chain connects TRBV12-3 or TRBV12-4 to TRBJ1-3, with unresolved D. The CDR3 is 11 amino acids. Trimming took off 5 bases at V and 4 bases at J, with 3 bases between the two ends. The CDR3 loop is CASSVGNTIYF. CDR3 nucleotide sequence: TGTGCCAGCAGTGTAGGAAACACCATATATTTT.

This clonotype was seen ten or more times. The chain joins TRBV5-6 to TRBJ1-6, with D perhaps matching TRBD1 (5 bases). This CDR3 is built from 18 residues. CDR1 SGHDT and CDR2 YYEEEE come from the germline V gene. V shed 1 base and J shed 10 bases, with 24 bases lying between them. The CDR3 nucleotides are TGTGCCAGCAGCTTGAAGCTCGCTGCTCAGGGCGCCGACTCACCCCTCCACTTT. Amino acid sequence: CASSLKLAAQGADSPLHF.

The sample holds many counts of this clonotype. V gene TRBV20-1 combines with J gene TRBJ1-5; D not certain. Germline assignment: CDR1 DFQATT and CDR2 SNEGSKA (reference sequence). Between the trimmed V and J ends, which lost 3 bases and 1 base, there was a span of 4 bases. This CDR3 is 12 amino acids long. The CDR3 reads CSARLSNQPQHF. The CDR3 nucleotides are TGCAGTGCTAGGTTAAGCAATCAGCCCCAGCATTTT.

This clonotype was seen repeatedly, ten times or more. The rearrangement joins TRBV20-1 to TRBJ2-5; a possible D gene is TRBD1 (5 bases). Trimming stripped 2 bases from V and 5 bases from J, with 12 bases between. Germline V gives CDR1 DFQATT, CDR2 SNEGSKA (reference sequence). CDR3 size: 13 residues. The CDR3 is CSARKTVGETQYF. CDR3 coding DNA: TGCAGTGCTAGAAAGACAGTGGGGGAGACCCAGTACTTC.

Many counts were recorded for this clonotype. This chain links TRBV7-2 with TRBJ2-5, with 12 bases identical to TRBD2. Germline assignment: CDR1 SGHTA and CDR2 FQGNSA. After removal of 5 bases from V and 3 bases from J, the junction contained 4 bases not matched to a gene. The CDR3 runs 15 residues. Here the CDR3 reads CASSTRTSGKETQYF. CDR3 in DNA: TGTGCCAGCAGCACCAGGACTAGCGGGAAAGAGACCCAGTACTTC. Drawing the rest from reference TRBV7-2 and TRBJ2-5, the complete variable domain is GAGVSQSPSNKVTEKGKDVELRCDPISGHTALYWYRQSLGQGLEFLIYFQGNSAPDKSGLPSDRFSAERTGGSVSTLTIQRTQQEDSAVYLCASSTRTSGKETQYFGPGTRLLVL.

V gene TRBV20-1 combines with J gene TRBJ2-1; 10 positions match TRBD2. Germline trimming cut 6 bases from V and 4 bases from J; bases unmatched to any gene: 6. Germline loops: CDR1 DFQATT, CDR2 SNEGSKA (reference sequence). The CDR3 runs 14 residues. CDR3 region: CSARGTSVYNEQFF. The CDR3 DNA is TGCAGTGCGCGCGGGACTAGCGTGTACAATGAGCAGTTCTTC.

The genes are TRBV12-3 or TRBV12-4 and TRBJ2-3; 8 bases fit TRBD2. CDR3 length: 16 residues. J gave up 2 bases and V 6 bases, and 10 bases lay outside the gene matches. In DNA form, the CDR3 reads TGTGCCAGCAGATCCGACAGACTAGCGAACACAGATACGCAGTATTTT. It yields the protein CASRSDRLANTDTQYF.

This clonotype was picked up a small number of times. The chain recombines TRBV7-2 with TRBJ1-4, with D uncertain. Trimming removed 5 bases at V and 13 bases at J, with 14 bases between. Looked up from germline, CDR1 is SGHTA and CDR2 is FQGNSA. The CDR3 covers 12 residues. This CDR3 reads CASSPPRERLFF. The CDR3 DNA is TGTGCCAGCAGCCCTCCCCGAGAGAGACTGTTTTTT.

At least ten counts were recorded for this clonotype. The chain joins TRBV6-5 to TRBJ1-2, with unresolved D. The CDR3 sequence is 11 residues long. Trimming left V 2 bases short and J 8 bases short, with 6 bases between. CDR1 MNHEY and CDR2 SVGAGI come from the germline V gene. The CDR3 spells CASSYPGGYTF. The CDR3, as DNA: TGTGCCAGCAGTTACCCTGGGGGCTACACCTTC.

This chain joins TRBV12-3 or TRBV12-4 and TRBJ2-3; D may be TRBD2 (7 bases). The CDR3 loop spans 17 amino acids. V was shortened by 3 bases and J by 2 bases, with 18 bases between the two germline ends. The chain's CDR3 is CASSFNLGGRNTDTQYF. CDR3 DNA sequence: TGTGCCAGCAGTTTCAATCTCGGGGGGCGAAACACAGATACGCAGTATTTT.

This clonotype was picked up many times. The chain joins TRBV7-9 to TRBJ2-1, with D possibly being TRBD1 (7 bases). In germline, CDR1 is SEHNR, CDR2 FQNEAQ (reference sequence). V was clipped by 6 bases and J by 0 bases, with 18 bases between them. This CDR3 region has 17 residues. The CDR3 loop is CASREGAGRNSYNEQFF. The CDR3 DNA is TGTGCCAGCAGAGAGGGGGCGGGGAGGAACTCCTACAATGAGCAGTTCTTC.

This clonotype has only a few counts. The J gene is TRBJ2-7, the V gene TRBV20-1, with 11 bases lining up with TRBD2. Trimming cost V 1 base and J 3 bases; bases outside gene matches: 5. The V gene's germline CDR1 is DFQATT and CDR2 SNEGSKA (reference sequence). The CDR3 is 15 residues long. CDR3 DNA sequence: TGCAGTGCTAGAGCTAGCGGGAGGAAAATCTACGAGCAGTACTTC. It codes for CSARASGRKIYEQYF.

Many counts were recorded for this clonotype. The rearrangement links TRBV7-2 to TRBJ2-3; D might be TRBD2 (5 bases). This CDR3 comprises 14 residues. Germline CDR1 is SGHTA and CDR2 is FQGNSA. V was shortened by 3 bases and J by 3 bases, with 10 bases between the two germline ends. CDR3 in amino acids: CASSFGSGTDTQYF. The CDR3, as DNA: TGTGCCAGCAGCTTCGGGTCGGGGACAGATACGCAGTATTTT.

V usage is TRBV4-3 and J usage is TRBJ2-7; a weak D match, TRBD2 (7 bases). The germline gives CDR1 LGHNA, CDR2 YSLEER. The CDR3 runs 17 residues. V lost 3 bases to trimming and J lost 0 bases, with 18 bases between them. Here the CDR3 DNA reads TGCGCCAGCAGCCAGAGAAATAAGGGGGGGAGCTCCTACGAGCAGTACTTC. Translated: CASSQRNKGGSSYEQYF.

This clonotype was detected ten times or more. The rearrangement joins TRBV12-3 or TRBV12-4 to TRBJ2-3, with D maybe TRBD1 (5 bases). The CDR3 loop spans 14 amino acids. Trimming left V 3 bases short and J 4 bases short, with 11 bases between. The CDR3 DNA reads TGTGCCAGCAGTTTTGGGGCCCGGGCAGATACGCAGTATTTT. Translated, it gives CASSFGARADTQYF.

This clonotype was seen many times. This chain links TRBV9 with TRBJ2-5; perhaps TRBD2 as D (7 bases). Germline loops: CDR1 SGDLS, CDR2 YYNGEE. The ends were cut back, 2 bases at V and 6 bases at J, with 17 bases in the middle. The CDR3 is 15 amino acids. Here the CDR3 reads CASSVGGGLLQTQYF. CDR3 nucleotide sequence: TGTGCCAGCAGCGTGGGAGGGGGTCTTCTACAGACCCAGTACTTC.

The chain employs TRBV18 and TRBJ2-5; D is uncertain. CDR3 length equals 15 residues. With 4 bases removed from V and 1 base from J, the gap between germline ends came to 13 bases. Germline CDR1 and CDR2: KGHSH and LQKENI. CDR3 in DNA: TGTGCCAGCTCACTACTTTTGGTCAGCCAAGAGACCCAGTACTTC. Translated, it gives CASSLLLVSQETQYF.

This clonotype was detected a few times. The CDR3 loop is CASSTLQGRYGYTF. The CDR3 DNA is TGTGCCAGCAGTACCCTACAGGGAAGGTACGGCTACACCTTC. The chain uses TRBV12-3 or TRBV12-4 and TRBJ1-2; tentative D call: TRBD1 (6 bases). This CDR3 contains 14 residues. Trimming removed 5 bases at V and 8 bases at J, with 18 bases between.

This clonotype was observed many times. The chain couples TRBV20-1 to TRBJ2-1; 8 bases fit TRBD2. Germline V gene data show CDR1 as DFQATT and CDR2 as SNEGSKA (reference sequence). This CDR3 spans 15 amino acids. V was pared by 0 bases and J by 7 bases, with 8 bases of the junction left unmatched. DNA of the CDR3: TGCAGTGCTAGAGAGGGAAGCGGGAGTCGTAATGAGCAGTTCTTC. Protein product: CSAREGSGSRNEQFF.

This clonotype occurred many times. The chain couples TRBV11-2 to TRBJ2-4; weak D call: TRBD1 (6 bases). Looked up from germline, CDR1 is SGHAT and CDR2 is FQNNGV. The CDR3 extends over 15 amino acids. Trimming took off 5 bases at V and 0 bases at J, with 11 bases between the two ends. The CDR3 region has the DNA TGTGCCAGCAGCCAGAGGGGACAAGCCAAAAACATTCAGTACTTC. It codes for CASSQRGQAKNIQYF.

At least ten counts were recorded for this clonotype. The rearrangement joins TRBV7-6 to TRBJ2-4; D possibly corresponds to TRBD2 (5 bases). Germline CDR1 SGHVS, CDR2 FNYEAQ. V was trimmed by 5 bases and J by 8 bases, leaving 16 bases between them. CDR3 length: 14 amino acids. The CDR3: CASSNRAPGDIQYF. In DNA form, the CDR3 reads TGTGCCAGCAGCAATAGGGCCCCCGGGGACATTCAGTACTTC.

The sample holds many counts of this clonotype. The chain combines TRBV5-1 with TRBJ2-7; perhaps TRBD2 as D (6 bases). The CDR3 is made up of 13 amino acids. Trimming cost V 4 bases and J 3 bases, with 11 bases left between them. CDR1 is SGHRS, CDR2 YFSETQ, per germline. The CDR3, as DNA: TGCGCCAGCAGCGCCGGGACTCTCTACGAGCAGTACTTC. Residues: CASSAGTLYEQYF.

This clonotype occurred many times. One end of the junction is discordant with germline, which a read error may explain. The chain carries TRBV20-1 and TRBJ2-7; 8 nucleotides line up with TRBD1. The germline CDR1 and CDR2 sequences are DFQATT and SNEGSKA (reference sequence). This CDR3 is 13 amino acids long. The CDR3 DNA sequence: TGCAGTGCTAAGGGACAGGAAAGCAGCCCCGACTTCTTC. Translating gives CSAKGQESSPDFF.

This rearrangement joins TRBV10-3 to TRBJ2-1; D may correspond to TRBD1 or TRBD2 (5 bases each). V shed 10 bases and J shed 3 bases, with 19 bases lying between them. Germline-derived CDR1 and CDR2 are ENHRY and SYGVKD. The CDR3 runs 15 residues. In DNA form, the CDR3 reads TGTGCCACCGAATCTGGGACCGGGGACTACAATGAGCAGTTCTTC. This sequence encodes CATESGTGDYNEQFF.

This clonotype occurred a few times. This chain joins TRBV12-3 or TRBV12-4 and TRBJ2-2; D is unclear. The CDR3 consists of 12 residues. The V gene lost 6 bases and the J gene lost 7 bases, with 9 bases spanning the gap. The CDR3 reads CASSRSHGELFF. As DNA, the CDR3 is TGTGCCAGCAGCCGTAGTCACGGGGAGCTGTTTTTT.

This clonotype came up many times. The rearrangement links TRBV5-1 to TRBJ2-1, with 13 bases fitting TRBD2. V dropped 0 bases and J dropped 2; count of bases not matched to a gene: 2. This CDR3 spans 17 amino acids. The germline CDR1 and CDR2 sequences are SGHRS and YFSETQ. The CDR3 sequence is CASSLGTSGRTYNEQFF. The CDR3 DNA reads TGCGCCAGCAGCTTGGGGACTAGCGGGAGAACCTACAATGAGCAGTTCTTC.